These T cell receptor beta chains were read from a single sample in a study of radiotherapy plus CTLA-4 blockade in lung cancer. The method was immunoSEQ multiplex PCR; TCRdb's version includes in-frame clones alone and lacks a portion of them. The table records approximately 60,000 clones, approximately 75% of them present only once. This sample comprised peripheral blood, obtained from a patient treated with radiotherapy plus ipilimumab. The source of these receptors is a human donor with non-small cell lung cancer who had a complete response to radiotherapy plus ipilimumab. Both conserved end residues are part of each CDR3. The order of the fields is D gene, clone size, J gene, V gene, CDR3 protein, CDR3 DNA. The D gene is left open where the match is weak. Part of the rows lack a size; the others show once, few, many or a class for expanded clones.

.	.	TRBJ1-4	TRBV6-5	CASRGQGNEKLFF	TGTGCCAGCAGAGGGCAGGGAAACGAAAAACTGTTTTTT
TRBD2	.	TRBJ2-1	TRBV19	CASNPGLANGNEQFF	TGTGCCAGTAACCCGGGACTAGCCAATGGCAATGAGCAGTTCTTC
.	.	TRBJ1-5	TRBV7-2	CASSLRRDSNQPQHF	TGTGCCAGCAGCCTACGCCGGGACAGCAATCAGCCCCAGCATTTT
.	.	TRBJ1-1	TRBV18	CASSPLGGQTEAFF	TGTGCCAGCTCACCACTTGGGGGGCAGACTGAAGCTTTCTTT
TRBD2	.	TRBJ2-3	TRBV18	CASSRSGVGTDTQYF	TGTGCCAGCTCACGTAGCGGGGTTGGCACAGATACGCAGTATTTT
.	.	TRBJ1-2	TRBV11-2	CASSLVLGDGYTF	TGTGCCAGCAGCTTAGTGCTGGGGGATGGCTACACCTTC
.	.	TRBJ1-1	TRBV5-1	CASSLGSPQGFSLAFF	TGCGCCAGCAGCTTGGGTTCCCCGCAGGGATTCTCTTTGGCTTTCTTT
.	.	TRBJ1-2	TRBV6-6	CASSGEGYGYTF	TGTGCCAGCAGTGGAGAGGGGTATGGCTACACCTTC
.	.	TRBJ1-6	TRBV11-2	CASSPQARSPLHF	TGTGCCAGCAGCCCTCAGGCCCGTTCACCCCTCCACTTT
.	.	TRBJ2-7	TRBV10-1	CASSESPEDEQYF	TGCGCCAGCAGTGAGTCCCCCGAGGACGAGCAGTACTTC
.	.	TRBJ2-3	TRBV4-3	CASSQDPEADTQYF	TGCGCCAGCAGCCAAGATCCCGAGGCAGATACGCAGTATTTT
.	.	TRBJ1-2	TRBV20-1	CSARAVGGYTF	TGCAGTGCTAGAGCTGTCGGTGGCTACACCTTC
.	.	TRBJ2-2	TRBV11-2	CASSQGSGYTGELFF	TGTGCCAGCAGCCAAGGGAGCGGGTACACCGGGGAGCTGTTTTTT
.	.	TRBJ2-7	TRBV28	CASSEQTRGEQYF	TGTGCCAGCAGCGAGCAGACTAGAGGTGAGCAGTACTTC
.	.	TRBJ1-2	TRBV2	CASSVRDYGYTF	TGTGCCAGCAGTGTCAGGGACTATGGCTACACCTTC
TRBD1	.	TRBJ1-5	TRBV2	CASSERRQGRKPQHF	TGTGCCAGCAGTGAACGGAGACAGGGTAGGAAGCCCCAGCATTTT
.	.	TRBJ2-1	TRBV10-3	CAISDLSGVNEQFF	TGTGCCATCAGTGACCTTAGCGGAGTCAATGAGCAGTTCTTC
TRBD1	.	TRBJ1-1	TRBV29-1	CSVEGRTGSITEAFF	TGCAGCGTTGAGGGCCGGACAGGGAGTATAACTGAAGCTTTCTTT
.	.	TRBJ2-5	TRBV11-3	CASSPDSGETQYF	TGTGCCAGCAGCCCCGATTCGGGAGAGACCCAGTACTTC
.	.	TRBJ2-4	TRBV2	CASSRIALTKNIQYF	TGTGCCAGCAGCAGAATAGCGCTGACCAAAAACATTCAGTACTTC
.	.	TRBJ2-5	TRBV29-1	CSVGTRAGETQYF	TGCAGCGTTGGCACCAGGGCGGGAGAGACCCAGTACTTC
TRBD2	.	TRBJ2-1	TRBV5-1	CASSLATSGRGDEQFF	TGCGCCAGCAGCTTGGCTACTAGCGGGAGAGGTGATGAGCAGTTCTTC
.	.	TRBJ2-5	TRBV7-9	CASSSPGTGTGGQETQYF	TGTGCCAGCAGCTCCCCCGGGACAGGGACGGGAGGGCAAGAGACCCAGTACTTC
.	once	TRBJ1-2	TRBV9	CASSPRWGPGNGYTF	TGTGCCAGCAGCCCCCGCTGGGGCCCGGGGAATGGCTACACCTTC
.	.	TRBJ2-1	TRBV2	CASNLESGDEQFF	TGTGCCAGCAATCTGGAGTCGGGAGATGAGCAGTTCTTC
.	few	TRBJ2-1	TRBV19	CASRDYPDYNEQFF	TGTGCCAGTAGGGACTACCCTGATTACAATGAGCAGTTCTTC
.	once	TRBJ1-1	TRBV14	CASSQEVRNTEAFF	TGTGCCAGCAGCCAAGAGGTTCGGAACACTGAAGCTTTCTTT
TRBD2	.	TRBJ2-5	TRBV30	CAWSPWLAGVRRDQETQYF	TGTGCCTGGAGCCCCTGGCTAGCGGGAGTTAGACGAGACCAAGAGACCCAGTACTTC
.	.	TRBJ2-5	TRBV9	CASSVGLQPEETQYF	TGTGCCAGCAGCGTAGGTTTACAGCCTGAAGAGACCCAGTACTTC
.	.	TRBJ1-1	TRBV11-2	CASSRPVNTEAFF	TGTGCCAGCAGCCGCCCAGTGAACACTGAAGCTTTCTTT
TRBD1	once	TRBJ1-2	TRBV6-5	CASSKGQTLYGYTF	TGTGCCAGCAGCAAGGGACAGACTCTTTATGGCTACACCTTC
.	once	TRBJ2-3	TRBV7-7	CASSLDPTDTQYF	TGTGCTAGCAGCTTGGACCCCACAGATACGCAGTATTTT
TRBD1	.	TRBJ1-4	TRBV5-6	CASSRSGQGTSELFF	TGTGCCAGCAGCCGGTCGGGACAGGGGACGAGTGAACTGTTTTTT
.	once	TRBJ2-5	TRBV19	CASREGPDRETQYF	TGTGCCAGTAGAGAGGGGCCCGACCGAGAGACCCAGTACTTC
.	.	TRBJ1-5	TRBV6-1	CASSGTRAPSNQPQHF	TGTGCCAGCAGTGGAACCCGGGCCCCAAGCAATCAGCCCCAGCATTTT
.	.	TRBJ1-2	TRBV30	CAWAEWTALYGYTF	TGTGCCTGGGCGGAATGGACAGCCCTCTATGGCTACACCTTC
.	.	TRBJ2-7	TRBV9	CASSGSNYEQYF	TGTGCCAGCAGCGGATCCAACTACGAGCAGTACTTC
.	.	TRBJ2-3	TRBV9	CASSVQVGGRTDTQYF	TGTGCCAGCAGCGTCCAGGTGGGGGGCCGCACAGATACGCAGTATTTT
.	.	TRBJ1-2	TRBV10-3	CANAATGGSSYGYTF	TGTGCCAACGCAGCAACCGGGGGCTCGTCGTATGGCTACACCTTC
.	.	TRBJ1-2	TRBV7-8	CASSLRWGAGAGYTF	TGTGCCAGCAGCTTAAGATGGGGGGCCGGCGCGGGCTACACCTTC
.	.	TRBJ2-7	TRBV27	CASSPREIAYEQYF	TGTGCCAGCAGTCCCAGGGAAATTGCCTACGAGCAGTACTTC
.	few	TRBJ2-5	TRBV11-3	CASSLSDSGETQYF	TGTGCCAGCAGCTTGAGTGACTCGGGAGAGACCCAGTACTTC
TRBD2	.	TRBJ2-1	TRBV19	CASSWTSGGAYNEQFF	TGTGCCAGTAGTTGGACTAGCGGGGGGGCCTACAATGAGCAGTTCTTC
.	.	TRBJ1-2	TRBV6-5	CASSRGAVNYGYTF	TGTGCCAGCAGTAGGGGAGCCGTCAACTATGGCTACACCTTC
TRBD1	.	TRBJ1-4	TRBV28	CASSTRQGGKVREKLFF	TGTGCCAGCAGTACCAGACAGGGAGGGAAGGTCAGAGAAAAACTGTTTTTT
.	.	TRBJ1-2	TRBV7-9	CASSLDSIYGYTF	TGTGCCAGCAGCTTAGACAGTATCTATGGCTACACCTTC
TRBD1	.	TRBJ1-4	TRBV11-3	CASSVRQGTNEKLFF	TGTGCCAGCAGCGTTAGACAGGGAACTAATGAAAAACTGTTTTTT
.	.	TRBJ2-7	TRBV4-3	CASSRDKASYEQYF	TGCGCCAGCAGCCGAGATAAGGCGAGTTACGAGCAGTACTTC
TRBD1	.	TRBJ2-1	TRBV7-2	CASSLGDSYEQFF	TGTGCCAGCAGCTTAGGGGACAGCTATGAGCAGTTCTTC
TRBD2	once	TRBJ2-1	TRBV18	CASSPPERLAGAVEQFF	TGTGCCAGCTCACCACCCGAGAGACTAGCGGGAGCCGTCGAGCAGTTCTTC
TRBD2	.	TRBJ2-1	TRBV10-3	CAISESGWTSGSDEQFF	TGTGCCATCAGTGAGTCAGGGTGGACTAGCGGGAGCGATGAGCAGTTCTTC
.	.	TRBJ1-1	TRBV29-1	CSGRRNTEAFF	TGCAGTGGACGGAGGAACACTGAAGCTTTCTTT